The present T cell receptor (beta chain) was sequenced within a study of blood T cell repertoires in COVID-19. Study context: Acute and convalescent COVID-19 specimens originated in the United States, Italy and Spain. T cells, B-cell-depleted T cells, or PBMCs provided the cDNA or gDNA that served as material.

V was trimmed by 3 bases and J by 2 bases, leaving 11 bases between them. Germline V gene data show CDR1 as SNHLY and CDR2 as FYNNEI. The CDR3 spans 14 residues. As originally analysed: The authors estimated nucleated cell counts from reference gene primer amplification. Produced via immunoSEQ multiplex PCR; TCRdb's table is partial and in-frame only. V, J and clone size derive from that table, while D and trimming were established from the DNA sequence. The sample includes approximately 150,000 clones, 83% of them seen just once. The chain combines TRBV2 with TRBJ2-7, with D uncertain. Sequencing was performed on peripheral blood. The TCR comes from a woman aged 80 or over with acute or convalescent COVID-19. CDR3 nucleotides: TGTGCCAGCAGTGACGGCAGGTTCACCTACGAGCAGTACTTC. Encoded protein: CASSDGRFTYEQYF.